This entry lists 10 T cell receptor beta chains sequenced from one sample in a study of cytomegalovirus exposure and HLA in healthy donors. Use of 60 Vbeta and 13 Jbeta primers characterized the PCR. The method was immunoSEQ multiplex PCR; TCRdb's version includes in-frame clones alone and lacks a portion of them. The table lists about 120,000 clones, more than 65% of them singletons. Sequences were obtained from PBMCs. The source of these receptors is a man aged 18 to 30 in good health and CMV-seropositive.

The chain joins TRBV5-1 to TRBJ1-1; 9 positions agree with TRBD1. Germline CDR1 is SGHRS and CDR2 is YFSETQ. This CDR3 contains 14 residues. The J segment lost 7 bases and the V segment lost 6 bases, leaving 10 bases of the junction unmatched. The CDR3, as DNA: TGCGCCAGCACCTCACAGGGGGCCGCCGATGAAGCTTTCTTT. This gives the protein CASTSQGAADEAFF. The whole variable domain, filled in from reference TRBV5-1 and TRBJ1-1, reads KAGVTQTPRYLIKTRGQQVTLSCSPISGHRSVSWYQQTPGQGLQFLFEYFSETQRNKGNFPGRFSGRQFSNSRSEMNVSTLELGDSALYLCASTSQGAADEAFFGQGTRLTVV.

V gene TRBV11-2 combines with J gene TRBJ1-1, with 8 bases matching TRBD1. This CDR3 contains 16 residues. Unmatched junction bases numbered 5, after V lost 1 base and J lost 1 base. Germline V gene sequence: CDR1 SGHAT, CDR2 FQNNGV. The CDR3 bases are TGTGCCAGCAGCTTAGGACAGGGGATCTGGAACACTGAAGCTTTCTTT. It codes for CASSLGQGIWNTEAFF.

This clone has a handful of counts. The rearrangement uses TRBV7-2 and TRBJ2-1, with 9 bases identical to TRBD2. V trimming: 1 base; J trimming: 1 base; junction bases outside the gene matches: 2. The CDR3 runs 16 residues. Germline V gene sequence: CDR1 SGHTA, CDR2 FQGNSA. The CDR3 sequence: CASSLVSGRSYNEQFF. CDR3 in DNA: TGTGCCAGCAGCTTAGTGAGCGGGAGGTCCTACAATGAGCAGTTCTTC.

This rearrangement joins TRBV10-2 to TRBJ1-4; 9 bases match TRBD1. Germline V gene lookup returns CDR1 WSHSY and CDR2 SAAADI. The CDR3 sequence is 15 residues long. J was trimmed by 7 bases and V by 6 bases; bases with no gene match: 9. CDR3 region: CASSEPGQGGEKLFF. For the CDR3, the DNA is TGCGCCAGCAGCGAACCGGGACAGGGCGGTGAAAAACTGTTTTTT.

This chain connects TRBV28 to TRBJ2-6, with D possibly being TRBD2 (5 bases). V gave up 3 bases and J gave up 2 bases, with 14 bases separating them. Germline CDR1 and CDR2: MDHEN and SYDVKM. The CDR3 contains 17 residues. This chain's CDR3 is CASSLRLNGAGANVLTF. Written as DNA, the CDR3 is TGTGCCAGCAGTTTGCGATTGAACGGGGCTGGGGCCAACGTCCTGACTTTC.

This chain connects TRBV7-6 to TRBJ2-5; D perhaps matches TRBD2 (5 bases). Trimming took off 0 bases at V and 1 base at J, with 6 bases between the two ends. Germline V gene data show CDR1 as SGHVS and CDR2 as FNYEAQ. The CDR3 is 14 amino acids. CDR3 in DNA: TGTGCCAGCAGCTTAGCACTAGTCCAAGAGACCCAGTACTTC. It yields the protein CASSLALVQETQYF. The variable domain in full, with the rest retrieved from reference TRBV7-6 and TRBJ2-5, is GAGVSQSPRYKVTKRGQDVALRCDPISGHVSLYWYRQALGQGPEFLTYFNYEAQQDKSGLPNDRFSAERPEGSISTLTIQRTEQRDSAMYRCASSLALVQETQYFGPGTRLLVL.

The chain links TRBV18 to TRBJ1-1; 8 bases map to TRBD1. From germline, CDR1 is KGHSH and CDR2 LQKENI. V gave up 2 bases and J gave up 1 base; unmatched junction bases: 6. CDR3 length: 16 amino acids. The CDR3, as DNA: TGTGCCAGCTCACCAAATAGAGACAGGGGGAACACTGAAGCTTTCTTT. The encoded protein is CASSPNRDRGNTEAFF.

CDR3 protein: CASSNSPRPLHF. For the CDR3, the DNA is TGTGCCAGCAGCAACTCCCCCAGGCCCCTCCACTTT. The chain uses TRBV28 and TRBJ1-6; no definite D call. Germline V CDR1 and CDR2: MDHEN, SYDVKM. Trimming stripped 6 bases from V and 13 bases from J, with 13 bases between. This CDR3 region has 12 residues.

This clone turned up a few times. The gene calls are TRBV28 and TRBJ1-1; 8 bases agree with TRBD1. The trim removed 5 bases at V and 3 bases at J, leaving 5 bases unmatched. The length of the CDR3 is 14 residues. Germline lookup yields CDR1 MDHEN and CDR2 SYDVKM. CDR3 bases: TGTGCCAGCAGTGGACAGGGTGGGGACACTGAAGCTTTCTTT. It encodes CASSGQGGDTEAFF.

Here the CDR3 reads CASSPLGAYEQYF. CDR3 nucleotides: TGTGCCAGCAGCCCCCTAGGCGCCTACGAGCAGTACTTC. The rearrangement joins TRBV7-9 to TRBJ2-7, with D hard to call. Germline CDR1 reads SEHNR; CDR2 reads FQNEAQ (reference sequence). The V end was cut by 5 bases, the J end by 2 bases, with 10 bases between. The CDR3 has 13 amino acids.